These 26 T cell receptor beta chains were sequenced from one sample in a study of identical twins. MiXCR, run by TCRdb on the 5' RACE reads, gives a single entry per CDR3 protein. The data show about 890,000 distinct CDR3 sequences, 9% to 15% seen once. These data were likewise used in another study, on yellow fever vaccine responses in identical twins.

The sequenced material came from PBMCs. The receptors were sampled from a woman aged 18-29 years in good health.

This sequence joins TRBV12-3 or TRBV12-4 and TRBJ2-7; D uncertain. CDR3 length: 14 amino acids. The ends were cut back, 3 bases at V and 3 bases at J, with 12 bases in the middle. The CDR3 DNA reads as TGTGCCAGCAGTTTTCAAGGGATCAACTACGAGCAGTACTTC. It translates to CASSFQGINYEQYF.

The gene calls are TRBV5-6 and TRBJ2-7; possibly TRBD1 for D (6 bases). The CDR3 loop spans 13 amino acids. CDR1 is SGHDT and CDR2 is YYEEEE in the germline V gene. Between the trimmed V and J ends, which lost 4 bases and 4 bases, there was a span of 12 bases. Here the CDR3 DNA reads TGTGCCAGCAGCATCCGGGGACAATACGAGCAGTACGTC. The encoded protein is CASSIRGQYEQYV.

The DNA for the CDR3 is TGCAGCGTTGTGACAAGGGGCGTCGAGACCCAGTACTTC. Amino acid sequence: CSVVTRGVETQYF. The chain combines TRBV29-1 with TRBJ2-5; a weak D match, TRBD1 (5 bases). The V end lost 4 bases, the J end lost 5 bases, and 14 bases lay between the germline ends. The CDR3 extends over 13 amino acids. The germline CDR1 and CDR2 sequences are SQVTM and ANQGSEA. Based on the CDR3 plus reference TRBV29-1 and TRBJ2-5, the full variable domain is SAVISQKPSRDICQRGTSLTIQCQVDSQVTMMFWYRQQPGQSLTLIATANQGSEATYESGFVIDKFPISRPNLTFSTLTVSNMSPEDSSIYLCSVVTRGVETQYFGPGTRLLVL.

The chain links TRBV7-2 to TRBJ1-5; 9 nucleotides match TRBD1. V lost 4 bases and J lost 7; bases outside the gene matches: 8. Germline V gives CDR1 SGHTA, CDR2 FQGNSA. This CDR3 has 15 residues. The CDR3 region has the DNA TGTGCCAGCAGCTGGGACAGGGCGACGTGGCAGCCCCAGCATTTT. Amino acids: CASSWDRATWQPQHF.

The table lists this clonotype with many counts. This rearrangement joins TRBV6-4 to TRBJ2-2; no definite D call. The germline gives CDR1 MRHNA, CDR2 SNTAGT. The V end was cut by 3 bases, the J end by 1 base, with 3 bases between. This CDR3 region has 13 residues. The CDR3 loop reads CASSDKNTGELFF. The CDR3 DNA is TGTGCCAGCAGTGATAAGAACACCGGGGAGCTGTTTTTT.

This clonotype was detected a few times. The J gene is TRBJ1-2, the V gene TRBV4-2, with no clear D. Deletions cut 0 bases from V and 7 bases from J, with 18 bases between. The CDR3 length is 16 residues. Germline CDR1 LGHNA, CDR2 YNFKEQ. Here the CDR3 reads CASSQDLNFEESGYTF. The CDR3 nucleotides are TGTGCCAGCAGCCAAGATCTTAACTTCGAAGAAAGTGGCTACACCTTC.

This clonotype has only a few counts. The J gene is TRBJ1-4, the V gene TRBV5-5; 7 bases are shared with TRBD1. This CDR3 is built from 15 residues. With 1 base clipped from V and 8 bases from J, the junction kept 8 bases outside the gene matches. Germline V lookup: CDR1 SGHKS, CDR2 YYEKEE (reference sequence). The CDR3 DNA is TGTGCCAGCAGCTTGACAGGGGATACTAGCGAAAAACTGTTTTTT. Protein sequence: CASSLTGDTSEKLFF.

This clonotype was seen a few times. CDR3 amino acids: CASRGQGKETQYF. In DNA form, the CDR3 reads TGTGCCAGCAGGGGACAGGGGAAAGAGACCCAGTACTTC. The V gene is TRBV6-1, the J gene TRBJ2-5; 10 bases are a match to TRBD1. The J segment lost 3 bases and the V segment lost 6 bases, leaving 1 base of the junction unmatched. Germline V lookup: CDR1 MNHNS, CDR2 SASEGT. The CDR3 loop spans 13 amino acids.

In its sample, this clonotype was seen a few times. This sequence joins TRBV29-1 and TRBJ2-2, with unresolved D. Trimming removed 3 bases at V and 5 bases at J, with 7 bases between. This CDR3 comprises 12 residues. CDR1 and CDR2 (germline): SQVTM, ANQGSEA. CDR3 protein: CSVERQTGELFF. The CDR3 bases are TGCAGCGTTGAGAGGCAGACCGGGGAGCTGTTTTTT.

This clonotype was observed a few times. This chain links TRBV11-2 with TRBJ1-1; tentatively, D is TRBD1 (5 bases). Germline loops: CDR1 SGHAT, CDR2 FQNNGV. The CDR3 has 12 residues. V lost 5 bases to trimming and J lost 8 bases, with 12 bases between them. The CDR3 protein is CASSTSGQEAFF. Written as DNA, the CDR3 is TGTGCCAGCAGCACCTCAGGGCAGGAAGCTTTCTTT.

This chain joins TRBV24-1 and TRBJ2-1; D may match TRBD1 or TRBD2 (5 bases each). Trimming removed 9 bases from V and 6 bases from J, with 11 bases in between. CDR3 length equals 12 residues. CDR1 is KGHDR and CDR2 is SFDVKD in the germline V gene. CDR3 in DNA: TGTGCCACCGGGGGAACTTTCAATGAGCAGTTCTTC. Protein: CATGGTFNEQFF.

This clonotype was seen repeatedly, ten times or more. The V call is TRBV9, the J call TRBJ2-1; TRBD2 matches at 9 bases. The CDR3 runs 15 residues. The trim removed 2 bases at V and 4 bases at J, leaving 4 bases unmatched. CDR1 and CDR2 (germline): SGDLS, YYNGEE. The DNA for the CDR3 is TGTGCCAGCAGCGTGGGGACTAGCCCGTACAATGAGCAGTTCTTC. Its translation: CASSVGTSPYNEQFF.

This clonotype has ten or more counts. CDR3 loop: CASSLGGLEQFF. The CDR3 coding sequence is TGTGCCAGCAGTTTAGGGGGATTGGAGCAGTTCTTC. The chain employs TRBV12-3 or TRBV12-4 and TRBJ2-1, with no clear D. Trimming pared 1 base from V and 10 bases from J, leaving 8 bases between. The length of the CDR3 is 12 residues.

CDR3 DNA sequence: TGCGCCAGCAGCTTGGTGGGCGAACCAGGGCCCGGCTACACCTTC. Its protein product is CASSLVGEPGPGYTF. The J gene is TRBJ1-2, the V gene TRBV5-1; perhaps TRBD1 as D (5 bases). The CDR3 is 15 amino acids. Germline CDR1 and CDR2: SGHRS and YFSETQ. Trimming cost V 0 bases and J 8 bases, with 17 bases left between them.

The rearrangement joins TRBV7-3 to TRBJ2-1, with 11 bases aligning to TRBD2. The length of the CDR3 is 16 residues. The germline V gene has CDR1 SGHTA and CDR2 FQGTGA. The J segment lost 2 bases and the V segment lost 3 bases, leaving 3 bases of the junction unmatched. In DNA form, the CDR3 reads TGTGCCAGCAGCTTGACGACTAGCGGGGCCTACAATGAGCAGTTCTTC. Its protein is CASSLTTSGAYNEQFF.

V gene TRBV19 combines with J gene TRBJ2-4; 9 bases map to TRBD1. With 5 bases clipped from V and 3 bases from J, the junction kept 5 bases outside the gene matches. The CDR3 is 15 residues long. Germline V gene sequence: CDR1 LNHDA, CDR2 SQIVND (reference sequence). For the CDR3, the DNA is TGTGCCAGTAGTTTACAGGGGGCCGGCAAAAACATTCAGTACTTC. Protein sequence: CASSLQGAGKNIQYF.

The chain couples TRBV25-1 to TRBJ1-1; tentative D call: TRBD1 (6 bases). The CDR3 covers 15 residues. Germline CDR1 and CDR2: MGHDK and SYGVNS. With 4 bases removed from V and 1 base from J, the gap between germline ends came to 13 bases. Here the CDR3 reads CASSAPGHPNTEAFF. CDR3 sequence (DNA): TGTGCCAGCAGTGCTCCGGGACACCCGAACACTGAAGCTTTCTTT.

J is TRBJ2-3 and V is TRBV28; D is possibly TRBD2 (5 bases). V lost 9 bases and J 3 bases, leaving 10 bases between the germline ends. CDR1 is MDHEN and CDR2 is SYDVKM in the germline V gene. CDR3 length: 12 residues. The CDR3 region is CASLAGTDTQYF. As DNA, the CDR3 is TGTGCCAGTCTAGCTGGAACAGATACGCAGTATTTT.

This clonotype was counted a few times. The chain joins TRBV3-1 to TRBJ2-3, with D possibly matching TRBD2 (5 bases). V shed 1 base and J shed 2 bases, with 10 bases lying between them. The CDR3 extends over 15 amino acids. Germline loops: CDR1 LGHDT, CDR2 YNNKEL (reference sequence). CDR3 sequence reads: CASSQGIASTDTQYF. The CDR3 DNA follows: TGTGCCAGCAGCCAAGGGATAGCGTCCACAGATACGCAGTATTTT.

This clonotype was recorded at least ten times. The gene calls are TRBV12-3 or TRBV12-4 and TRBJ2-2, with D uncertain. Trimming cost V 1 base and J 1 base, with 7 bases left between them. This CDR3 has 15 amino acids. The CDR3 DNA reads TGTGCCAGCAGTTTAGTGTCGGGGAACACCGGGGAGCTGTTTTTT. Translated: CASSLVSGNTGELFF.

This clonotype was seen only once. The V call is TRBV6-1, the J call TRBJ1-5, with a tentative D call TRBD1 (6 bases). This CDR3 is 15 amino acids long. The V end was cut by 6 bases, the J end by 3 bases, with 15 bases between. CDR1 and CDR2 from the germline V gene are MNHNS and SASEGT. CDR3 residues: CASSHRAFNNQPQHF. The CDR3 DNA sequence: TGTGCCAGCAGCCACAGGGCTTTTAACAATCAGCCCCAGCATTTT.

The sample holds a few counts of this clonotype. The chain uses TRBV4-1 and TRBJ1-2, with D possibly being TRBD1 (6 bases). The V end was cut by 1 base, the J end by 8 bases, with 17 bases between. The CDR3 is 15 residues long. CDR1 and CDR2 (germline): MGHRA, YSYEKL. CDR3 protein: CASSQGPGTRTGYTF. CDR3 coding DNA: TGCGCCAGCAGCCAAGGCCCCGGGACACGGACGGGCTACACCTTC.

This chain connects TRBV12-3 or TRBV12-4 to TRBJ1-1; D might be TRBD1 (5 bases). V was clipped by 5 bases and J by 6 bases, with 13 bases between them. The CDR3 is made up of 13 amino acids. CDR3 bases: TGTGCCAGCAGTCCCAACAGGTGGGCTGAAGCTTTCTTT. Encoded protein: CASSPNRWAEAFF.

This clonotype turned up a few times. The chain employs TRBV29-1 and TRBJ2-4; 10 bases agree with TRBD2. V trimming: 5 bases; J trimming: 2 bases; junction bases outside the gene matches: 3. The CDR3 is made up of 14 amino acids. From germline, CDR1 is SQVTM and CDR2 ANQGSEA. CDR3 loop: CSVSSGGTKNIQYF. The CDR3 DNA sequence: TGCAGCGTTTCTAGCGGGGGAACCAAAAACATTCAGTACTTC.

CDR3 in DNA: TGTGCCAGCGGATTTGCGGGGGTGTCATTACCCCTCCACTTT. It is translated as CASGFAGVSLPLHF. The chain links TRBV12-3 or TRBV12-4 to TRBJ1-6; possibly TRBD1 for D (5 bases). The CDR3 has 14 residues. The V and J ends lost 8 bases and 12 bases respectively, with 20 bases between them.

This clonotype was seen a handful of times. The J gene is TRBJ2-5, the V gene TRBV6-5; 7 bases match TRBD1. Germline CDR1 MNHEY, CDR2 SVGAGI. CDR3 length: 17 amino acids. V shed 2 bases and J 2 bases; nucleotides not matched to a gene: 11. The chain's CDR3 is CASSYGTQGPQQETQYF. In nucleotides, the CDR3 is TGTGCCAGCAGTTACGGGACACAGGGGCCCCAGCAAGAGACCCAGTACTTC.